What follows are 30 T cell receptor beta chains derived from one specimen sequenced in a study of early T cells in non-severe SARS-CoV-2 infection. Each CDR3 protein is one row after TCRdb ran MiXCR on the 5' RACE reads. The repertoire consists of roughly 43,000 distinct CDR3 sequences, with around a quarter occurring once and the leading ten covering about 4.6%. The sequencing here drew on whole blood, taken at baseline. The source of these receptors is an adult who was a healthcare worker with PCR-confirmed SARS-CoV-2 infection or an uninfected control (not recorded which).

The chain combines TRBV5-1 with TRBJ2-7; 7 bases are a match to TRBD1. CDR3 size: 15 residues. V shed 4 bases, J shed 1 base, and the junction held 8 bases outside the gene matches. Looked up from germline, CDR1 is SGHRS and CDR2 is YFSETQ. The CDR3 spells CASSLGQAGSYEQYF. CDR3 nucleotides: TGCGCCAGCAGCCTAGGACAGGCCGGGTCCTACGAGCAGTACTTC. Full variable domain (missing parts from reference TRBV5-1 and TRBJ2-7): KAGVTQTPRYLIKTRGQQVTLSCSPISGHRSVSWYQQTPGQGLQFLFEYFSETQRNKGNFPGRFSGRQFSNSRSEMNVSTLELGDSALYLCASSLGQAGSYEQYFGPGTRLTVT.

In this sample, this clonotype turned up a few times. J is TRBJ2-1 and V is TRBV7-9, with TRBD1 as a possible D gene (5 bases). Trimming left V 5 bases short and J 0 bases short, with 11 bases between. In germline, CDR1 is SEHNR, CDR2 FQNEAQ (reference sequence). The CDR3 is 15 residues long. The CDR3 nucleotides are TGTGCCAGCAGCCGCGACAGAGCCTCCTACAATGAGCAGTTCTTC. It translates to CASSRDRASYNEQFF.

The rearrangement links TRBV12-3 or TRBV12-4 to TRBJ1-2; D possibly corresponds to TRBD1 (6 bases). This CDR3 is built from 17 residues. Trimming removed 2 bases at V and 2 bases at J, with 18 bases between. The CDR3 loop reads CASSLLLGGSSNYGYTF. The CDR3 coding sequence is TGTGCCAGCAGTTTATTGTTGGGGGGCAGTTCCAACTATGGCTACACCTTC.

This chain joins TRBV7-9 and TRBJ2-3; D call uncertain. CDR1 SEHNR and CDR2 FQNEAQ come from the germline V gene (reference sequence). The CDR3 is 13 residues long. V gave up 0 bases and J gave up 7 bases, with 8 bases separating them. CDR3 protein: CASSLATGYTQYF. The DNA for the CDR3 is TGTGCCAGCAGCTTAGCGACTGGGTATACGCAGTATTTT.

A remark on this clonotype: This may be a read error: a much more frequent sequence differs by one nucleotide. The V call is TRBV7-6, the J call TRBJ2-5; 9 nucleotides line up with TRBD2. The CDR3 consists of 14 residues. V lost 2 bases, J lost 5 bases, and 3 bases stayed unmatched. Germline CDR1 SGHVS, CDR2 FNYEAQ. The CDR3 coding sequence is TGTGCCAGCAGCTTACCGACTAGCGGTGAGACCCAGTACTTC. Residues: CASSLPTSGETQYF.

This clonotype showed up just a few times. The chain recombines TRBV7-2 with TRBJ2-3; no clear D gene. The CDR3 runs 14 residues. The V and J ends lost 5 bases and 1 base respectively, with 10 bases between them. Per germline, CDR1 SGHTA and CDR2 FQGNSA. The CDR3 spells CASSPLGRTDTQYF. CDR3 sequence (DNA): TGTGCCAGCAGCCCCCTAGGACGCACAGATACGCAGTATTTT. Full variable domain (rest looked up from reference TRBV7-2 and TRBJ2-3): GAGVSQSPSNKVTEKGKDVELRCDPISGHTALYWYRQSLGQGLEFLIYFQGNSAPDKSGLPSDRFSAERTGGSVSTLTIQRTQQEDSAVYLCASSPLGRTDTQYFGPGTRLTVL.

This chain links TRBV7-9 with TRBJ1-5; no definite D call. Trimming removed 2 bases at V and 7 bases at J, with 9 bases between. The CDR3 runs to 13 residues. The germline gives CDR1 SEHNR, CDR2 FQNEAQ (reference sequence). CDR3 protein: CASSLQGVQPQHF. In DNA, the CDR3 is TGTGCCAGCAGCTTACAAGGAGTGCAGCCCCAGCATTTT.

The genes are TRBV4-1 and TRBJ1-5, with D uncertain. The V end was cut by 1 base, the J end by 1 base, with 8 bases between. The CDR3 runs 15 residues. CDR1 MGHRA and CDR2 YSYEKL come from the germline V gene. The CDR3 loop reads CASSQGSLSNQPQHF. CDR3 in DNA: TGCGCCAGCAGCCAAGGAAGCCTAAGCAATCAGCCCCAGCATTTT.

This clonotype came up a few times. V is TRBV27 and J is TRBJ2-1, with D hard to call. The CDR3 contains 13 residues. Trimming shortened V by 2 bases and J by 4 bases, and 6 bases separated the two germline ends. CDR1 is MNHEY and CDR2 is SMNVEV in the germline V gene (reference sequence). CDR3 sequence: CASSLRLYNEQFF. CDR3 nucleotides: TGTGCCAGCAGTTTAAGGCTTTACAATGAGCAGTTCTTC.

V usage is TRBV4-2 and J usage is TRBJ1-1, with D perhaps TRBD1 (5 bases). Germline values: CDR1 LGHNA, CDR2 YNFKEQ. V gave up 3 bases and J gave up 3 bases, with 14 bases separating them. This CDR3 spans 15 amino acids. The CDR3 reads CASSQPGVGDTEAFF. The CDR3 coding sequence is TGTGCCAGCAGCCAGCCGGGGGTGGGGGACACTGAAGCTTTCTTT.

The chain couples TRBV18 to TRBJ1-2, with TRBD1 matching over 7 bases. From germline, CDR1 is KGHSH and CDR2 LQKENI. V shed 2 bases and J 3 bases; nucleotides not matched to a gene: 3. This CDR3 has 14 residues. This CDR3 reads CASSPTGEHYGYTF. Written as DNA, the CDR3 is TGTGCCAGCTCACCAACAGGGGAACACTATGGCTACACCTTC.

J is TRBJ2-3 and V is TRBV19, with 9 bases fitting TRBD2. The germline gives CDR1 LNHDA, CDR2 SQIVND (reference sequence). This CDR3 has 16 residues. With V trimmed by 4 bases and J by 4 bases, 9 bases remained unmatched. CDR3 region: CASSTTAGGRADTQYF. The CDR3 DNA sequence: TGTGCCAGTAGTACTACAGCGGGGGGCCGCGCAGATACGCAGTATTTT.

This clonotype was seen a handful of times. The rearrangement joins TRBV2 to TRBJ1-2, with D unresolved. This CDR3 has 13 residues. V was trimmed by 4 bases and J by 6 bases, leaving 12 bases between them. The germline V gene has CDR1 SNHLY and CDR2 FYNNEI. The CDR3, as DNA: TGTGCCAGCAGTGGGAGGGAACGGGATGGCTACACCTTC. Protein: CASSGRERDGYTF.

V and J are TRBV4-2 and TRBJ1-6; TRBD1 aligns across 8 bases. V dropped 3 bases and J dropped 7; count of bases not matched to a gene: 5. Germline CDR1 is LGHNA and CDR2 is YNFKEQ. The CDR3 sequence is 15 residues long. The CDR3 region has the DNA TGTGCCAGCAGCCATAGCGACAGGGGCAATTCACCCCTCCACTTT. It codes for CASSHSDRGNSPLHF.

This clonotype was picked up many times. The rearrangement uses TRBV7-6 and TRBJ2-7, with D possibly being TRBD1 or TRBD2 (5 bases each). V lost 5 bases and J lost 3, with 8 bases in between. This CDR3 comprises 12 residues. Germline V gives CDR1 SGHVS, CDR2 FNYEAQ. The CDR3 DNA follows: TGTGCCAGCAGCCGGGACGGCTACGAGCAGTACTTC. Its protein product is CASSRDGYEQYF.

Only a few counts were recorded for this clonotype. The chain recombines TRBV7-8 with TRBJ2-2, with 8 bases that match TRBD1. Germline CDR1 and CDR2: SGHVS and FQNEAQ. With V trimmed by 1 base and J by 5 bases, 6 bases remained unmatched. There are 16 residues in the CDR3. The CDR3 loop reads CASSLGQGIWTGELFF. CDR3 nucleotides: TGTGCCAGCAGCTTAGGACAGGGGATTTGGACCGGGGAGCTGTTTTTT.

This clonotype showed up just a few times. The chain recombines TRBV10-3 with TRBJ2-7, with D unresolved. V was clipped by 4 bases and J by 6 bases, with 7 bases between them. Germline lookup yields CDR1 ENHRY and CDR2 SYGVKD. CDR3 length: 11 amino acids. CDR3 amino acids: CAISVGSEQYF. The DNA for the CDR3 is TGTGCCATCAGTGTTGGTTCCGAGCAGTACTTC.

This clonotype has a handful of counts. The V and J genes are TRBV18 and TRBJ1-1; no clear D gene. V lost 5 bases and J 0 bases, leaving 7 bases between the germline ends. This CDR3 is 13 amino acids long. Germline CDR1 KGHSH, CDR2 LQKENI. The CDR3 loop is CASSSDMNTEAFF. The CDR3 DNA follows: TGTGCCAGCTCATCGGATATGAACACTGAAGCTTTCTTT.

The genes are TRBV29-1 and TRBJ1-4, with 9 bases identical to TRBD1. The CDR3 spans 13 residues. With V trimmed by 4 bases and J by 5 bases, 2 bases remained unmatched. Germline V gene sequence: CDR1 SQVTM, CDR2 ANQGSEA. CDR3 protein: CSVVGQGNEKLFF. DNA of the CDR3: TGCAGCGTTGTAGGACAGGGGAATGAAAAACTGTTTTTT.

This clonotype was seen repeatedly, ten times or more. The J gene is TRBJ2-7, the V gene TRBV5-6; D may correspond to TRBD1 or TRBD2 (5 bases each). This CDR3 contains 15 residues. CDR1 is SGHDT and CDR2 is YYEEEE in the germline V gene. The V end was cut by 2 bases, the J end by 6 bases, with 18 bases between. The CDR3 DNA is TGTGCCAGCAGCTTCCTCGGGGCGCGGAGCCCCGAGCAGTACTTC. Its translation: CASSFLGARSPEQYF.

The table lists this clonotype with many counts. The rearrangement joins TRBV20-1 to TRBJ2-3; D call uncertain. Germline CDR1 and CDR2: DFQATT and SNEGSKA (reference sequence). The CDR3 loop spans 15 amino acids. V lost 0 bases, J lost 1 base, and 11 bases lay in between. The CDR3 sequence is CSARDSLGGTDTQYF. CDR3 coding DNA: TGCAGTGCTAGAGATAGTTTGGGTGGCACAGATACGCAGTATTTT.

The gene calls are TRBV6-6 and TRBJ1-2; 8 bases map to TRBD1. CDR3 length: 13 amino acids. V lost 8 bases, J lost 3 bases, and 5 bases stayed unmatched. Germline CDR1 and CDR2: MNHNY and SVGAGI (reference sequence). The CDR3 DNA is TGTGCCAGCGCTAAGGGACAGGACTATGGCTACACCTTC. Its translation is CASAKGQDYGYTF.

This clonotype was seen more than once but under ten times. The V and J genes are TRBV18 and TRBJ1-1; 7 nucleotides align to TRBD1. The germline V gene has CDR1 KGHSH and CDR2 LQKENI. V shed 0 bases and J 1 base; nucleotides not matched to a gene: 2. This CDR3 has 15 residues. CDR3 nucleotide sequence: TGTGCCAGCTCACCACCGGGACAGCCGAACACTGAAGCTTTCTTT. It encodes CASSPPGQPNTEAFF.

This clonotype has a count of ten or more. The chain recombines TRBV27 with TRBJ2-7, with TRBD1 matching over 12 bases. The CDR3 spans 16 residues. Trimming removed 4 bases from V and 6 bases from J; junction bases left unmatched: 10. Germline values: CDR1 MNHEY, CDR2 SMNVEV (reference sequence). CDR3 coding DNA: TGTGCCAGCAGTTCTATCACGGGACAGGGGGCAGGCGAGCAGTACTTC. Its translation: CASSSITGQGAGEQYF.

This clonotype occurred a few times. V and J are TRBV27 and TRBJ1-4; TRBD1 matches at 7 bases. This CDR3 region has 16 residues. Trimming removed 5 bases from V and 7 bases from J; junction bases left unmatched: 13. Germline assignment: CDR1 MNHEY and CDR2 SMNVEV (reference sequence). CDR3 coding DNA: TGTGCCAGCAGTCCCCTCGGACAGGCCTCGAGTGAAAAACTGTTTTTT. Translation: CASSPLGQASSEKLFF.

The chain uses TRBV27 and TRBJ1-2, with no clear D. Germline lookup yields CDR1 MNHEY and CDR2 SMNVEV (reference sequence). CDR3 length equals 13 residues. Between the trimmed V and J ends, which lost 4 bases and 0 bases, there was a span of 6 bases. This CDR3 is CASSYGANYGYTF. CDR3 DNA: TGTGCCAGCAGTTACGGCGCTAACTATGGCTACACCTTC.

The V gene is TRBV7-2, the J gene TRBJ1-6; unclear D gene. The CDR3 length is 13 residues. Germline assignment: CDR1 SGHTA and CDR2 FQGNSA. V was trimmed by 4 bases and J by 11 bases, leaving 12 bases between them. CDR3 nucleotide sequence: TGTGCCAGCAGCTCGGAGCAAAGGGCACCCCTCCACTTT. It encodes CASSSEQRAPLHF.

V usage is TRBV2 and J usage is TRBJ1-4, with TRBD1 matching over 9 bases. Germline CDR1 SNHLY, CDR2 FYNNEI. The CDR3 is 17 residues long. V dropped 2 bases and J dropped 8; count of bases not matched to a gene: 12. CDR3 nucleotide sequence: TGTGCCAGCAGTGAATTTCGGCGGACAGGGACAGGGGAAAAACTGTTTTTT. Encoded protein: CASSEFRRTGTGEKLFF. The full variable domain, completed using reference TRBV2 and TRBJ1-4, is EPEVTQTPSHQVTQMGQEVILRCVPISNHLYFYWYRQILGQKVEFLVSFYNNEISEKSEIFDDQFSVERPDGSNFTLKIRSTKLEDSAMYFCASSEFRRTGTGEKLFFGSGTQLSVL.

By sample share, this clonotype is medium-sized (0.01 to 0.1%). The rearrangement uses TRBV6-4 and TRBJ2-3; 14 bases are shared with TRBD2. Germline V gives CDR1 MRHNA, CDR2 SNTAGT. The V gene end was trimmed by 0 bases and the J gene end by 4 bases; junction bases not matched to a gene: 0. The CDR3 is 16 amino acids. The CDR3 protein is CASSDSTSGGADTQYF. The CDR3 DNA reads TGTGCCAGCAGTGACTCGACTAGCGGGGGGGCAGATACGCAGTATTTT.

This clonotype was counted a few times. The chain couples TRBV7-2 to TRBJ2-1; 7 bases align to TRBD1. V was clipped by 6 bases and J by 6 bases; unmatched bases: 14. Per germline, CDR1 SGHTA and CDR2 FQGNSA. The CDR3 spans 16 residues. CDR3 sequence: CASSFFSGGIFNEQFF. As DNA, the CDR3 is TGTGCCAGCAGTTTTTTTTCAGGGGGTATCTTCAATGAGCAGTTCTTC.